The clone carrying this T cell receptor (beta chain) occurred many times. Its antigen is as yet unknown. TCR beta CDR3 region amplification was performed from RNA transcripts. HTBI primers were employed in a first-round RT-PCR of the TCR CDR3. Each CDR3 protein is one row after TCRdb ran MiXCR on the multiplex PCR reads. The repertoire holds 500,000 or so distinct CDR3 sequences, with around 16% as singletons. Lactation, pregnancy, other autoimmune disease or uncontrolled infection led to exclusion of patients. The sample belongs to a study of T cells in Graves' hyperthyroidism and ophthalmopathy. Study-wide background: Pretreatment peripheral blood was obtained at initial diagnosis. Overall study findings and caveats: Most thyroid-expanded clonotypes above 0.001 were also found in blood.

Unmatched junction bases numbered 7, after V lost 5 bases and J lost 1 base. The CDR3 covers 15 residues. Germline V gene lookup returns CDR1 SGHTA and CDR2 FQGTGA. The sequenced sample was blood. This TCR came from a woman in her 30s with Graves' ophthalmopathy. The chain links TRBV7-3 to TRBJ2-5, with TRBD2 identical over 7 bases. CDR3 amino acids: CASSPEGRGQETQYF. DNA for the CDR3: TGTGCCAGCAGCCCAGAGGGGAGGGGCCAAGAGACCCAGTACTTC.